This passage covers 21 T cell receptor beta chains from one sample sequenced in a study of shared clonotypes between healthy human individuals. The repertoire was sequenced with immunoSEQ multiplex PCR; TCRdb's copy has only in-frame clones and lacks some. The repertoire holds approximately 2.4 million clones, with around 95% as singletons. Sequences were obtained from naive CD4+ T cells sorted from blood. The subset was: CD45RA+ positively selected. The receptors shown here come from a man younger than 30 in good health.

Concerning this clone itself: The same CDR3 arises from other DNA sequences in this sample as well. The chain carries TRBV5-1 and TRBJ1-5, with D tentatively TRBD1 (5 bases). This CDR3 has 15 residues. Trimming took off 1 base at V and 3 bases at J, with 11 bases between the two ends. Germline V gene data show CDR1 as SGHRS and CDR2 as YFSETQ. The CDR3 nucleotides are TGCGCCAGCAGCTTGACAGGCGCTTCCAATCAGCCCCAGCATTTT. Residues: CASSLTGASNQPQHF.

The chain employs TRBV2 and TRBJ1-6, with 9 bases aligning to TRBD1. CDR3 size: 16 residues. The germline gives CDR1 SNHLY, CDR2 FYNNEI. Losses at the gene ends were 7 bases for V and 5 bases for J; bases not matched to a gene: 9. The chain's CDR3 is CASKLPGQGDNSPLHF. DNA for the CDR3: TGTGCCAGCAAACTTCCGGGACAGGGTGATAATTCACCCCTCCACTTT.

CDR3 nucleotides: TGCGCCAGCAGCTTGCCCCTGCAGGGGCACACCGGGGAGCTGTTTTTT. Translation: CASSLPLQGHTGELFF. The chain links TRBV5-1 to TRBJ2-2, with a weak D call TRBD1 (6 bases). The germline CDR1 and CDR2 sequences are SGHRS and YFSETQ. The CDR3 is 16 amino acids. Trimming shortened V by 1 base and J by 3 bases, and 13 bases separated the two germline ends.

This clone was counted once. V gene TRBV5-1 combines with J gene TRBJ2-1; 9 nucleotides line up with TRBD2. V was pared by 4 bases and J by 1 base, with 3 bases of the junction left unmatched. This CDR3 spans 15 amino acids. Germline V gene lookup returns CDR1 SGHRS and CDR2 YFSETQ. This CDR3 reads CASSQREASYNEQFF. The DNA for the CDR3 is TGCGCCAGCAGCCAGCGGGAGGCATCCTACAATGAGCAGTTCTTC.

This sequence joins TRBV4-2 and TRBJ1-2, with no clear D. CDR3 length equals 14 residues. CDR1 and CDR2 (germline): LGHNA, YNFKEQ. V was clipped by 1 base and J by 0 bases, with 6 bases between them. The CDR3 DNA sequence: TGTGCCAGCAGCCAAGCTGGAACTAACTATGGCTACACCTTC. It encodes CASSQAGTNYGYTF.

As regards this clone: The sample contains more than one DNA sequence encoding this CDR3. The chain recombines TRBV7-2 with TRBJ2-5; possible D gene TRBD1, 6 bases. Deletions cut 3 bases from V and 4 bases from J, with 9 bases between. The germline V gene has CDR1 SGHTA and CDR2 FQGNSA. There are 13 residues in the CDR3. In nucleotides, the CDR3 is TGTGCCAGCAGCTTGGGGGCAGTAGAGACCCAGTACTTC. Translation: CASSLGAVETQYF. The full variable domain, in which reference TRBV7-2 and TRBJ2-5 provide the parts outside the CDR3, is GAGVSQSPSNKVTEKGKDVELRCDPISGHTALYWYRQSLGQGLEFLIYFQGNSAPDKSGLPSDRFSAERTGGSVSTLTIQRTQQEDSAVYLCASSLGAVETQYFGPGTRLLVL.

V usage is TRBV2 and J usage is TRBJ2-2; D possibly corresponds to TRBD2 (5 bases). The CDR3 consists of 14 residues. Trimming removed 4 bases at V and 4 bases at J, with 10 bases between. From germline, CDR1 is SNHLY and CDR2 FYNNEI. CDR3 residues: CASSVWSGTGELFF. The DNA for the CDR3 is TGTGCCAGCAGTGTTTGGAGCGGCACCGGGGAGCTGTTTTTT.

This clone was detected once. The chain links TRBV27 to TRBJ2-5; D gene unclear. The CDR3 sequence is 13 residues long. V lost 3 bases to trimming and J lost 2 bases, with 7 bases between them. CDR1 and CDR2 from the germline V gene are MNHEY and SMNVEV (reference sequence). The CDR3 region is CASSFRSQETQYF. The DNA of the CDR3 is TGTGCCAGCAGTTTCCGCTCGCAAGAGACCCAGTACTTC.

The chain carries TRBV19 and TRBJ2-5, with D possibly being TRBD1 or TRBD2 (5 bases each). Germline lookup yields CDR1 LNHDA and CDR2 SQIVND (reference sequence). Trimming took off 2 bases at V and 1 base at J, with 11 bases between the two ends. The CDR3 totals 15 residues. The chain's CDR3 is CASSIRDGTQETQYF. CDR3 nucleotides: TGTGCCAGTAGTATAAGGGACGGGACCCAAGAGACCCAGTACTTC.

The gene calls are TRBV28 and TRBJ2-7; 11 positions match TRBD2. CDR1 and CDR2 (germline): MDHEN, SYDVKM. The CDR3 is 14 residues long. With 6 bases clipped from V and 7 bases from J, the junction kept 8 bases outside the gene matches. CDR3 bases: TGTGCCAGCAGGATGACTAGCGGGGTTGGAGAGCAGTACTTC. This gives the protein CASRMTSGVGEQYF.

CDR3 nucleotide sequence: TGTGCCAGCATGGGGACTAGCAATGAGCAGTTCTTC. Its protein is CASMGTSNEQFF. The J gene is TRBJ2-1, the V gene TRBV6-1, with 8 bases aligning to TRBD2. The germline gives CDR1 MNHNS, CDR2 SASEGT. J was trimmed by 6 bases and V by 7 bases; bases with no gene match: 2. The CDR3 is 12 residues long.

V usage is TRBV7-2 and J usage is TRBJ2-7, with a tentative D call TRBD2 (6 bases). Trimming took 1 base from V and 3 from J, leaving 16 bases between them. The germline gives CDR1 SGHTA, CDR2 FQGNSA. The CDR3 is 16 residues long. CDR3 sequence: CASSLEAGLPYYEQYF. The CDR3 nucleotides read TGTGCCAGCAGCTTAGAAGCGGGCCTGCCCTACTACGAGCAGTACTTC.

The chain is built from TRBV30 and TRBJ2-3; the match to TRBD2 covers 7 bases. Germline V gene data show CDR1 as GTSNPN and CDR2 as SVGIG (reference sequence). The CDR3 spans 16 residues. Trimming at V came to 1 base and at J to 4 bases, leaving 11 bases not matched to a gene. The CDR3 is CAWSALFGGGSDTQYF. The DNA of the CDR3 is TGTGCCTGGAGTGCGTTATTTGGGGGAGGGTCAGATACGCAGTATTTT.

The chain links TRBV7-3 to TRBJ2-3, with 12 positions matching TRBD1. The V segment lost 1 base and the J segment 5 bases; nucleotides outside the gene matches: 4. Germline V lookup: CDR1 SGHTA, CDR2 FQGTGA. The CDR3 runs 16 residues. The CDR3 nucleotides read TGTGCCAGCAGCTTAAATAGGGACAGGGGGCAAGATACGCAGTATTTT. Amino acid sequence: CASSLNRDRGQDTQYF. Looking up the rest from reference TRBV7-3 and TRBJ2-3 gives the full variable domain: GAGVSQTPSNKVTEKGKYVELRCDPISGHTALYWYRQSLGQGPEFLIYFQGTGAADDSGLPNDRFFAVRPEGSVSTLKIQRTERGDSAVYLCASSLNRDRGQDTQYFGPGTRLTVL.

V gene TRBV11-2 combines with J gene TRBJ2-7; TRBD1 might be the D (5 bases). The V end was cut by 0 bases, the J end by 3 bases, with 12 bases between. Germline CDR1 reads SGHAT; CDR2 reads FQNNGV. The CDR3 has 15 residues. This CDR3 is CASSLDRAGRYEQYF. DNA for the CDR3: TGTGCCAGCAGCTTAGATCGGGCAGGGCGCTACGAGCAGTACTTC.

The chain links TRBV5-1 to TRBJ1-1, with no clear D. There are 15 residues in the CDR3. The V end lost 4 bases, the J end lost 0 bases, and 13 bases lay between the germline ends. Per the germline V gene, CDR1 is SGHRS and CDR2 is YFSETQ. CDR3 bases: TGCGCCAGCAGCGTCCGCCTAGGAATGAACACTGAAGCTTTCTTT. Translating gives CASSVRLGMNTEAFF.

The V and J genes are TRBV7-8 and TRBJ2-7; the D is unclear. The V gene lost 2 bases and the J gene lost 3 bases, with 14 bases spanning the gap. The CDR3 runs 15 residues. Germline V gene sequence: CDR1 SGHVS, CDR2 FQNEAQ. CDR3 nucleotide sequence: TGTGCCAGCAGCTTATATGGTCCCGGAGTCTACGAGCAGTACTTC. It yields the protein CASSLYGPGVYEQYF.

A word on this clone: This same CDR3 is encoded by further DNA sequences in the sample. The V and J genes are TRBV6-1 and TRBJ1-2; D uncertain. The CDR3 has 13 amino acids. Germline CDR1 is MNHNS and CDR2 is SASEGT. V was pared by 3 bases and J by 0 bases, with 5 bases between. The chain's CDR3 is CASSEGTNYGYTF. In nucleotides, the CDR3 is TGTGCCAGCAGTGAGGGGACTAACTATGGCTACACCTTC.

The rearrangement links TRBV6-5 to TRBJ2-5, with D possibly being TRBD2 (6 bases). The germline CDR1 and CDR2 sequences are MNHEY and SVGAGI. CDR3 length: 14 amino acids. The V end lost 5 bases, the J end lost 2 bases, and 12 bases lay between the germline ends. CDR3 residues: CASSRPGGQETQYF. CDR3 nucleotides: TGTGCCAGCAGTCGTCCTGGGGGGCAAGAGACCCAGTACTTC.

This clone was counted a single time. The genes are TRBV10-3 and TRBJ1-1, with D perhaps TRBD1 (6 bases). Trimming shortened V by 3 bases and J by 5 bases, and 13 bases separated the two germline ends. CDR3 length equals 14 residues. The V gene's germline CDR1 is ENHRY and CDR2 SYGVKD. CDR3 sequence: CAISDSGAQTEAFF. In DNA, the CDR3 is TGTGCCATCAGTGATTCGGGGGCGCAGACTGAAGCTTTCTTT.

V is TRBV27 and J is TRBJ1-2; the match to TRBD1 covers 8 bases. The CDR3 contains 17 residues. Germline-derived CDR1 and CDR2 are MNHEY and SMNVEV (reference sequence). V lost 5 bases to trimming and J lost 0 bases; unmatched junction nucleotides: 11. The CDR3 sequence: CASSPNLGQGANYGYTF. The CDR3 DNA reads as TGTGCCAGCAGTCCCAATCTCGGACAGGGAGCTAACTATGGCTACACCTTC.